A selection of T cell receptor beta chains follows, all from one sample in a study of T cell repertoires in cytomegalovirus infection. Each CDR3 protein gets one entry after TCRdb re-called the reads with MiXCR. The top ten clones hold under 2% of a sample with roughly 250,000 distinct CDR3 sequences, over 9% of them seen once. The specimen sequenced was PBMCs. Every receptor here comes from a human donor in good health (CMV status not recorded). Some clones in this sample may be carry-over from other donors' samples. Both conserved end residues are part of each CDR3. A D gene is named only where the DNA matches it firmly. Clone size is given for some rows only: seen once, a few or many times, or a class if the clone is expanded.

CDR3 DNA,CDR3 protein,J gene,clone size,D gene,V gene,CDR3 length
TGTGCCAGCAGTGAGTTCGGGACAGGGGGCCAGAACACTGAAGCTTTCTTT,CASSEFGTGGQNTEAFF,TRBJ1-1,.,TRBD1,TRBV25-1,17
TGTGCCAGCAGCTTACAGGCCCTCTCCTACAATGAGCAGTTCTTC,CASSLQALSYNEQFF,TRBJ2-1,.,.,TRBV7-3,15
TGTGCCAGCAGTGGAAGACTAGCGGAGGACCAAGAGACCCAGTACTTC,CASSGRLAEDQETQYF,TRBJ2-5,.,TRBD2,TRBV25-1,16
TGTGCCAGCAGTTGGGTTCAGGGGGCAAGATACAATGAGCAGTTCTTC,CASSWVQGARYNEQFF,TRBJ2-1,.,TRBD1,TRBV6-5,16
TGTGCCAGCTCCCCGGGGGGTTTGCCAGATACGCAGTATTTT,CASSPGGLPDTQYF,TRBJ2-3,many,TRBD2,TRBV12-3/TRBV12-4,14
TGTGCCAGCAGTCCGGACGGAATCTCCTACGAGCAGTACTTC,CASSPDGISYEQYF,TRBJ2-7,few,.,TRBV28,14
TGTGCCAGCAGCCTAAGCTTGGGCTCTGGAAACACCATATATTTT,CASSLSLGSGNTIYF,TRBJ1-3,few,.,TRBV7-8,15
TGTGCCAGCAGTTACCGGACAGGGGATCCCCATGAGCAGTTCTTC,CASSYRTGDPHEQFF,TRBJ2-1,.,TRBD1,TRBV6-5,15
TGCGCCAGCAGCCAAGAGGGCAGGGATCACTATGGCTACACCTTC,CASSQEGRDHYGYTF,TRBJ1-2,.,.,TRBV4-3,15
TGTGCCAGCAGCAACTACAGGGGAGGGTACGAGCAGTACTTC,CASSNYRGGYEQYF,TRBJ2-7,many,.,TRBV7-2,14
TGTGCCAGCAGTTACACGACGACAGGTTCTAACTATGGCTACACCTTC,CASSYTTTGSNYGYTF,TRBJ1-2,many,.,TRBV6-2/TRBV6-3,16
TGTGCCAGCAGCTTAGTAATGGGAAGCTCCTACGAGCAGTACTTC,CASSLVMGSSYEQYF,TRBJ2-7,many,.,TRBV7-9,15
TGTGCCAGTAGCCTCCGTCTCCGGAACAACGAGCAGTACTTC,CASSLRLRNNEQYF,TRBJ2-7,many,.,TRBV19,14
TGTGCCAGCAGCCAAGAAATACAGGGGGCCGGAGCTTTCTTT,CASSQEIQGAGAFF,TRBJ1-1,few,TRBD1,TRBV14,14
TGTGCCAGTAGTATAGGGACTACGCCCTCGGATGAGCAGTTCTTC,CASSIGTTPSDEQFF,TRBJ2-1,many,.,TRBV19,15
TGTGCCAGCAGGGGTACGGGGGGCGGGTGGGATACGCAGTATTTT,CASRGTGGGWDTQYF,TRBJ2-3,few,.,TRBV28,15
TGTGCCAGCAGCACAACAGGGGACCCCCCCTATGGCTACACCTTC,CASSTTGDPPYGYTF,TRBJ1-2,many,TRBD1,TRBV7-2,15
TGTGCCAGCAGCATACGGGACGCCGCCCGGGACACCATATATTTT,CASSIRDAARDTIYF,TRBJ1-3,few,.,TRBV28,15
TGTGCCAGCAGCCCCCGGGCTTGGTCACCCCTCCACTTT,CASSPRAWSPLHF,TRBJ1-6,few,.,TRBV11-2,13
TGCAGCGTTGAAGATTTCAGGGGAGGTGAAGCTTTCTTT,CSVEDFRGGEAFF,TRBJ1-1,.,.,TRBV29-1,13
TGTGCCAGCGGTCGCTATGGCTACACCTTC,CASGRYGYTF,TRBJ1-2,.,.,TRBV6-2/TRBV6-3,10
TGCAGTGCAATAGTCGCCAGTAGTCGGGCAGATACGCAGTATTTT,CSAIVASSRADTQYF,TRBJ2-3,few,.,TRBV20-1,15
TGCAGTGCCTCGCGGGATGGCTACACCTTC,CSASRDGYTF,TRBJ1-2,.,.,TRBV20-1,10
TGTGCCAGCAGCTTAGTTAAAGGCGGGGGCGCCGGGCAGCCCCAGCATTTT,CASSLVKGGGAGQPQHF,TRBJ1-5,many,.,TRBV7-2,17
TGCGCCAGCAGCCTGACTCTTTCTAGGGAGGAGACCCAGTACTTC,CASSLTLSREETQYF,TRBJ2-5,few,.,TRBV4-3,15
TGTGCCAGCAGTACGAGGACAGGGCTGGGCACTGAAGCTTTCTTT,CASSTRTGLGTEAFF,TRBJ1-1,.,TRBD1,TRBV28,15
TGTGCCAGCAGCCGAACACTGACAGGGACAAATAATTCACCCCTCCACTTT,CASSRTLTGTNNSPLHF,TRBJ1-6,many,TRBD1,TRBV7-9,17
TGTGCCAGCAGTTTGTCAGGGCCCCGGGTGGCCCAGCATTTT,CASSLSGPRVAQHF,TRBJ1-5,few,.,TRBV28,14
TGTGCCAGCAGCTTGGGGAACACCGGGGAGCTGTTTTTT,CASSLGNTGELFF,TRBJ2-2,many,.,TRBV5-1,13
TGTGCCAGCAGCTTGACAGGGAGGAATGGTGAAGCTTTCTTT,CASSLTGRNGEAFF,TRBJ1-1,many,TRBD1,TRBV7-2,14
TGTGCCAGCAGCTTAGGGGCGGTGAAGCCCCAGCATTTT,CASSLGAVKPQHF,TRBJ1-5,many,.,TRBV7-2,13
TGTGCCAGCAGTGCCGGGACAGACACTGAAGCTTTCTTT,CASSAGTDTEAFF,TRBJ1-1,.,TRBD1,TRBV12-3/TRBV12-4,13
TGTGCCACCGGACTTTCCCCCACAGATACGCAGTATTTT,CATGLSPTDTQYF,TRBJ2-3,.,.,TRBV10-3,13
TGTGCCAGCTCACCATTTTCGCGGACTATCAATCAGCCCCAGCATTTT,CASSPFSRTINQPQHF,TRBJ1-5,many,.,TRBV18,16
TGCAGTGCTGAACCCCGGACTAGCGGGGGAGAGACCCAGTACTTC,CSAEPRTSGGETQYF,TRBJ2-5,few,TRBD2,TRBV20-1,15
TGCAGTGCTAGAGGGTCTAGCGGGGGGCCTTCCTACGAGCAGTACTTC,CSARGSSGGPSYEQYF,TRBJ2-7,.,TRBD2,TRBV20-1,16
TGTGCCAGCAGCTTAAACGGGGCGGCTCGTGGGCTCTACGAGCAGTACTTC,CASSLNGAARGLYEQYF,TRBJ2-7,many,.,TRBV7-3,17
TGTGCCAGCAGCTTAGCCGGGATCCGGAACACCGGGGAGCTGTTTTTT,CASSLAGIRNTGELFF,TRBJ2-2,.,.,TRBV7-2,16
TGTGCCACCAGCAGAACCGGGGGCATTCAAGAGACCCAGTACTTC,CATSRTGGIQETQYF,TRBJ2-5,many,.,TRBV15,15
TGTGCCAGCAGCTTAGTAGACAGGGCCTACGAGCAGTACTTC,CASSLVDRAYEQYF,TRBJ2-7,many,TRBD1,TRBV11-2,14
TGCAGCGTTGGATTGGGTAGTAGCAATCAGCCCCAGCATTTT,CSVGLGSSNQPQHF,TRBJ1-5,few,.,TRBV29-1,14
TGTGCCAGCAGTTACAACAGGGGGAATTCACCCCTCCACTTT,CASSYNRGNSPLHF,TRBJ1-6,many,TRBD1,TRBV6-2/TRBV6-3,14
TGTGCCAGCAGCTCAGTATCCGGGACAGAGCAGTTCTTC,CASSSVSGTEQFF,TRBJ2-1,many,.,TRBV11-3,13
TGTGCCAGCAGTTTGGGCTTTAGGGGCTACACCTTC,CASSLGFRGYTF,TRBJ1-2,many,.,TRBV12-3/TRBV12-4,12
TGTGCCAGCAGCCAGGAAATTACAGGGCATGGCTACACCTTC,CASSQEITGHGYTF,TRBJ1-2,many,.,TRBV7-6,14
TGTGCCAGTAGTATCGGGGCAGGTCGGGGCTACACCTTC,CASSIGAGRGYTF,TRBJ1-2,many,.,TRBV19,13
TGTGCCACCAGACAGGGAGGAGGCAATCAGCCCCAGCATTTT,CATRQGGGNQPQHF,TRBJ1-5,many,TRBD1,TRBV28,14
TGTGCCAGCAGTTTACATGGACAGGGGGTTAACTATGGCTACACCTTC,CASSLHGQGVNYGYTF,TRBJ1-2,many,TRBD1,TRBV28,16